What follows describes a single T cell receptor (beta chain). Its target antigen remains unknown. No base-level quality is on record; no much larger clone is a single base apart. The immunoSEQ Assay, a bias-controlled multiplex PCR, was used to amplify TCRbeta CDR3 regions from genomic DNA. Regarding the original processing steps: Within the assay, amplification of reference gene primers was used to estimate how many nucleated cells each sample contained. Sequence reads were collapsed and filtered to measure the absolute abundance of every unique TCRbeta CDR3 rearrangement. For each sample, productive Simpson clonality was calculated as the square root of Simpson's diversity index across productive rearrangements. TCRdb's version of the immuneACCESS table is confined to in-frame rearrangements and falls short of the full clone set. An unresolved V gene accounts for under half of the shortfall where checked; the remainder is of unknown origin. V, J and clone size derive from that table, while D and trimming were established from the DNA sequence. Present in this sample are some 55,000 clones, approximately 80% of which were seen just once. Roughly 45% of the sample lies in the top ten.

Clipping removes 4 bases from V and 6 bases from J, with 4 as the unmatched junction base count. The germline V gene encodes CDR1 SGHTA and CDR2 FQGTGA. From the cysteine through the phenylalanine, the CDR3 covers 15 amino acids. Just CDR3 DNA is preserved here, 45 bases in frame from base 1. Collaborating institutions collected whole blood in K2EDTA tubes following their own protocols. For TCRbeta analysis, collaborator samples were shipped as frozen whole blood, as isolated PBMCs, or as DNA extracted from either sample type. This record belongs to a study of blood T cell repertoires in COVID-19 (dated by TCRdb to about 2020). Concerning the study at large: Samples covering the acute and convalescent phases of COVID-19 were provided by collaborators in the United States, Italy and Spain. The material from the prospective study consisted of cDNA or gDNA derived from T cells, B-cell-depleted T cells, or PBMCs. Deeply sampled blood TCRbeta repertoires from subjects exposed to, actively infected with, or recovered from COVID-19 were included in the dataset. The repertoires were released in a freely available public database meant as a resource for research on the immune response to SARS-CoV-2. Samples were obtained from the ongoing ImmuneRACE study (first 160 participants) and from approximately 1,200 subjects provided by 6 global collaborators. Sample metadata almost always included a de-identified subject ID, COVID-19 status, age in years and sex. HLA class I and class II types, where available, came from metadata supplied by the sample provider rather than from assay-based typing.

Paper-wide results and their limitations: The quantity of clinical and demographic metadata differed by source and by participant and was supplied without curation.

Source material: peripheral blood. This sequence uses TRBV7-3 and TRBJ2-2; TRBD2 lines up with 11 middle nucleotides. The clonotype originates from a man between 70 and 80 years old with active or convalescent COVID-19. At the DNA level, the sequence is TGTGCCAGCAGCTCCACACTAGCGGGGGCCGGGGAGCTGTTTTTT. Its protein product is CASSSTLAGAGELFF.